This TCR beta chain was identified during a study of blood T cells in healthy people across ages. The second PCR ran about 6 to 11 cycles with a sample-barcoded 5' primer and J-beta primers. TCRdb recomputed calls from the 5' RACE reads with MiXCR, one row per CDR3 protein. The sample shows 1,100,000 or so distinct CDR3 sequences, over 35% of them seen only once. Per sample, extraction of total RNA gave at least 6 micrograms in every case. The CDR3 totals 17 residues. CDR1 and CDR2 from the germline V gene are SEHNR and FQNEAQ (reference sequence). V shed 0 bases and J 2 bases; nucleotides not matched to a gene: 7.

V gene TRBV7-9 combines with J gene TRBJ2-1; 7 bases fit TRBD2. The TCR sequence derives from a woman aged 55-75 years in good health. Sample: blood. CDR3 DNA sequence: TGTGCCAGCAGCTTAGCCCCCGGGAGGACCCCCTACAATGAGCAGTTCTTC. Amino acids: CASSLAPGRTPYNEQFF.